Below are 20 T cell receptor beta chains sequenced from a single sample in a study of shared clonotypes between healthy human individuals. Naive CD8 isolation took CD45RO-negative cells positively selected for CCR7 and excluded terminally differentiated effector memory CD45RA+ cells. Libraries were prepared by immunoSEQ multiplex PCR; TCRdb keeps only in-frame clonotypes and omits some of them. The sample includes 2 million to 2.5 million clones, approximately 95% of them seen just once. Input material: naive CD8+ T cells sorted from blood. These receptors all stem from a man aged 18 to 29 in good health.

A few counts support this clone. The chain is built from TRBV4-1 and TRBJ1-5, with TRBD1 matching over 8 bases. Germline CDR1 and CDR2: MGHRA and YSYEKL. The CDR3 has 16 amino acids. V shed 3 bases, J shed 4 bases, and the junction held 8 bases outside the gene matches. The CDR3 here is CASSHRPGQANQPQHF. CDR3 sequence (DNA): TGCGCCAGCAGCCACCGTCCGGGACAGGCAAATCAGCCCCAGCATTTT.

This clone has a single count. V gene TRBV4-3 combines with J gene TRBJ2-3; 10 bases match TRBD2. The CDR3 runs to 15 residues. Trimming removed 3 bases from V and 5 bases from J; junction bases left unmatched: 5. Looked up from germline, CDR1 is LGHNA and CDR2 is YSLEER. This chain's CDR3 is CASSHGTSDRDTQYF. CDR3 coding DNA: TGCGCCAGCAGCCACGGGACTAGCGACAGAGATACGCAGTATTTT.

The chain employs TRBV27 and TRBJ1-2; possibly TRBD1 for D (5 bases). The V end lost 0 bases, the J end lost 5 bases, and 13 bases lay between the germline ends. Germline lookup yields CDR1 MNHEY and CDR2 SMNVEV (reference sequence). The CDR3 is made up of 15 amino acids. CDR3 residues: CASSLSRWGDYGYTF. The CDR3 DNA sequence: TGTGCCAGCAGTTTATCCAGGTGGGGGGATTATGGCTACACCTTC.

In this sample, this clone turned up once. The V and J genes are TRBV11-2 and TRBJ2-5; D unclear. This CDR3 has 14 residues. In germline, CDR1 is SGHAT, CDR2 FQNNGV. V gave up 2 bases and J gave up 2 bases, with 9 bases separating them. CDR3 residues: CASSLRSVQETQYF. CDR3 coding DNA: TGTGCCAGCAGCTTACGGTCAGTTCAAGAGACCCAGTACTTC.

J is TRBJ2-7 and V is TRBV9; unclear D gene. Germline lookup yields CDR1 SGDLS and CDR2 YYNGEE. V lost 0 bases to trimming and J lost 0 bases, with 13 bases between them. The length of the CDR3 is 16 residues. In DNA, the CDR3 is TGTGCCAGCAGCGTAGAGGGCGCATGGGACTCCTACGAGCAGTACTTC. Translated: CASSVEGAWDSYEQYF.

This CDR3 reads CAWSPGQGWNQPQHF. Here the CDR3 DNA reads TGTGCCTGGAGTCCGGGACAGGGATGGAATCAGCCCCAGCATTTT. The J gene is TRBJ1-5, the V gene TRBV30; 9 positions match TRBD1. The CDR3 runs 15 residues. CDR1 and CDR2 from the germline V gene are GTSNPN and SVGIG (reference sequence). V shed 2 bases, J shed 4 bases, and the junction held 6 bases outside the gene matches.

This rearrangement joins TRBV11-3 to TRBJ1-5; D possibly corresponds to TRBD1 (6 bases). The CDR3 covers 14 residues. CDR1 is SGHNT and CDR2 is YENEEA in the germline V gene. Trimming pared 10 bases from V and 5 bases from J, leaving 18 bases between. CDR3 DNA sequence: TGTGCCATAAAACGATGGGGGGCCGATCAGCCCCAGCATTTT. Its protein product is CAIKRWGADQPQHF.

The rearrangement joins TRBV4-1 to TRBJ2-7; 10 nucleotides line up with TRBD2. Germline assignment: CDR1 MGHRA and CDR2 YSYEKL. This CDR3 contains 16 residues. Trimming took 3 bases from V and 3 from J; bases not matched to a gene: 8. DNA for the CDR3: TGCGCCAGCAGCCATTTCCCCGGGACTAGCGACTACGAGCAGTACTTC. This gives the protein CASSHFPGTSDYEQYF.

The chain carries TRBV27 and TRBJ2-3, with D possibly TRBD2 on 5 matching bases. CDR1 is MNHEY and CDR2 is SMNVEV in the germline V gene (reference sequence). This CDR3 has 12 residues. Trimming removed 6 bases at V and 4 bases at J, with 8 bases between. CDR3 protein: CASRIGADTQYF. CDR3 sequence (DNA): TGTGCCAGCAGGATCGGGGCAGATACGCAGTATTTT.

The V gene is TRBV28, the J gene TRBJ2-7; maybe TRBD1 (6 bases). The V end lost 6 bases, the J end lost 2 bases, and 14 bases lay between the germline ends. Germline V gives CDR1 MDHEN, CDR2 SYDVKM. The CDR3 covers 14 residues. The CDR3 here is CASSTPGQTYEQYF. In nucleotides, the CDR3 is TGTGCCAGCAGCACCCCCGGACAGACCTACGAGCAGTACTTC.

The V gene is TRBV27, the J gene TRBJ2-3, with D perhaps being TRBD1 or TRBD2 (5 bases each). The germline V and J ends were trimmed by 2 bases and 0 bases, with 9 bases remaining between them. In germline, CDR1 is MNHEY, CDR2 SMNVEV (reference sequence). The CDR3 extends over 15 amino acids. The CDR3 is CASSLRDVSTDTQYF. The DNA of the CDR3 is TGTGCCAGCAGTTTAAGGGACGTAAGCACAGATACGCAGTATTTT.

V gene TRBV29-1 combines with J gene TRBJ2-5; D call uncertain. Per germline, CDR1 SQVTM and CDR2 ANQGSEA. Trimming left V 1 base short and J 1 base short, with 13 bases between. The CDR3 runs to 15 residues. This CDR3 reads CSVEVPGPSQETQYF. CDR3 nucleotides: TGCAGCGTTGAAGTACCCGGACCATCCCAAGAGACCCAGTACTTC. The complete variable domain, with remaining parts taken from reference TRBV29-1 and TRBJ2-5, reads SAVISQKPSRDICQRGTSLTIQCQVDSQVTMMFWYRQQPGQSLTLIATANQGSEATYESGFVIDKFPISRPNLTFSTLTVSNMSPEDSSIYLCSVEVPGPSQETQYFGPGTRLLVL.

The CDR3 spells CASSRLGNEQFF. CDR3 in DNA: TGTGCCAGCAGCCGGCTGGGGAATGAGCAGTTCTTC. The rearrangement uses TRBV7-9 and TRBJ2-1; D call uncertain. Trimming took off 5 bases at V and 7 bases at J, with 9 bases between the two ends. The CDR3 covers 12 residues. In germline, CDR1 is SEHNR, CDR2 FQNEAQ (reference sequence).

In this sample, this clone turned up a few times. The V gene is TRBV5-1, the J gene TRBJ2-7, with D unclear. CDR3 size: 14 residues. The germline CDR1 and CDR2 sequences are SGHRS and YFSETQ. The V and J ends lost 0 bases and 1 base respectively, with 8 bases between them. DNA of the CDR3: TGCGCCAGCAGCTTGGAACCCTATTCCTACGAGCAGTACTTC. This translates into CASSLEPYSYEQYF.

CDR3 sequence: CASSPQGGTATNEKLFF. CDR3 bases: TGTGCCAGCAGTCCTCAAGGGGGCACTGCAACTAATGAAAAACTGTTTTTT. The gene calls are TRBV27 and TRBJ1-4; 7 nucleotides align to TRBD1. Losses at the gene ends were 5 bases for V and 0 bases for J; bases not matched to a gene: 9. In germline, CDR1 is MNHEY, CDR2 SMNVEV (reference sequence). The CDR3 is 17 amino acids.

Turning to this clone: The junction and the germline gene differ at one end; a read error may be behind it. The chain recombines TRBV6-6 with TRBJ2-3; no reliable D call. The length of the CDR3 is 13 residues. CDR1 MNHNY and CDR2 SVGAGI come from the germline V gene (reference sequence). The CDR3 DNA sequence: TGTGCCAGCACTTACACAGACCCAGATACGCAGTATTTT. This codes for CASTYTDPDTQYF.

J is TRBJ2-5 and V is TRBV11-2; either TRBD1 or TRBD2 may fit D (6 bases each). Trimming removed 7 bases at V and 1 base at J, with 22 bases between. Germline CDR1 SGHAT, CDR2 FQNNGV. The CDR3 length is 17 residues. This CDR3 reads CASTSGGYRASQETQYF. Here the CDR3 DNA reads TGTGCCAGCACCTCTGGAGGGTACAGGGCTTCCCAAGAGACCCAGTACTTC.

This clone appeared a few times. V is TRBV4-1 and J is TRBJ2-7, with no clear D. The CDR3 is made up of 13 amino acids. CDR1 is MGHRA, CDR2 YSYEKL, per germline. Trimming stripped 0 bases from V and 2 bases from J, with 5 bases between. CDR3 nucleotides: TGCGCCAGCAGCCAAGATACGACCTACGAGCAGTACTTC. Protein product: CASSQDTTYEQYF.

The gene calls are TRBV7-9 and TRBJ1-1, with D maybe TRBD1 (6 bases). CDR1 and CDR2 (germline): SEHNR, FQNEAQ (reference sequence). V lost 1 base and J 3 bases, leaving 9 bases between the germline ends. The CDR3 loop spans 14 amino acids. The CDR3 DNA reads TGTGCCAGCAGCTTAGTAGGGGGGGACACTGAAGCTTTCTTT. Translating gives CASSLVGGDTEAFF.

This rearrangement joins TRBV25-1 to TRBJ2-3, with D possibly matching TRBD2 (7 bases). CDR3 size: 14 residues. Germline V gene sequence: CDR1 MGHDK, CDR2 SYGVNS. The ends were cut back, 4 bases at V and 4 bases at J, with 12 bases in the middle. The CDR3 here is CASSGGGGADTQYF. The CDR3 nucleotides read TGTGCCAGCAGTGGGGGAGGGGGGGCAGATACGCAGTATTTT.